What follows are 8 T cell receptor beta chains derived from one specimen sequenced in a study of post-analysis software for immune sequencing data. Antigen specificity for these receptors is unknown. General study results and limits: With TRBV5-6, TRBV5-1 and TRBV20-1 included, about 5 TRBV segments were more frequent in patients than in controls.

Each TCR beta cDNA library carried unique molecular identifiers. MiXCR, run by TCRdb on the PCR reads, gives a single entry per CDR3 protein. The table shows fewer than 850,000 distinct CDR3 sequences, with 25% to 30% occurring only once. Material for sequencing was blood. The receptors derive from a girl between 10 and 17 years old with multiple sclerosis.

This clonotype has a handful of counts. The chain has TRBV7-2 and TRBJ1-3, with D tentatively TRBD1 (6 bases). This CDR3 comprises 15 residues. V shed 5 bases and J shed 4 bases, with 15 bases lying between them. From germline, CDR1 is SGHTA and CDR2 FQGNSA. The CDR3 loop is CASSGNRAAGNTIYF. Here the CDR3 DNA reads TGTGCCAGCAGCGGGAACAGGGCAGCAGGAAACACCATATATTTT.

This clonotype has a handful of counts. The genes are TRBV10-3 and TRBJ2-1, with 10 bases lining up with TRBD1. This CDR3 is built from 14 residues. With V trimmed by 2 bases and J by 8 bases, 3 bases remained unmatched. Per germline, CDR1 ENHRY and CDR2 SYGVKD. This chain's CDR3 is CAISENGQGDEQFF. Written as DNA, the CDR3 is TGTGCCATCAGTGAGAACGGACAGGGGGATGAGCAGTTCTTC.

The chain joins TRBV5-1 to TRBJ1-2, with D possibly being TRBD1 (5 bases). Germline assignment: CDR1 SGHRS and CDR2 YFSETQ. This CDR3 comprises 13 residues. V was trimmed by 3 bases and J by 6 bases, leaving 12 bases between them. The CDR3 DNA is TGCGCCAGCAGCTCCAAGGGACTTGATGGCTACACCTTC. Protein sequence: CASSSKGLDGYTF.

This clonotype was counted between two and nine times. The CDR3 loop reads CASSEFGTAHTF. The CDR3 DNA reads TGCGCCAGCAGCGAATTCGGGACAGCCCACACCTTC. The chain is built from TRBV5-1 and TRBJ1-2; TRBD1 aligns across 7 bases. Germline V CDR1 and CDR2: SGHRS, YFSETQ. Trimming at V came to 4 bases and at J to 12 bases, leaving 9 bases not matched to a gene. The CDR3 has 12 amino acids.

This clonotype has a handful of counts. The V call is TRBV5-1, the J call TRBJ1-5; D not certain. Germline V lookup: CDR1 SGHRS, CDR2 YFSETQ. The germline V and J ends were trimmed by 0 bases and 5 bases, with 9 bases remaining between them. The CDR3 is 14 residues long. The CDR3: CASSLVPKDQPQHF. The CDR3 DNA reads TGCGCCAGCAGCTTGGTTCCAAAAGATCAGCCCCAGCATTTT. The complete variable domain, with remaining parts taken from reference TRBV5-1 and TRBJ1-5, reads KAGVTQTPRYLIKTRGQQVTLSCSPISGHRSVSWYQQTPGQGLQFLFEYFSETQRNKGNFPGRFSGRQFSNSRSEMNVSTLELGDSALYLCASSLVPKDQPQHFGDGTRLSIL.

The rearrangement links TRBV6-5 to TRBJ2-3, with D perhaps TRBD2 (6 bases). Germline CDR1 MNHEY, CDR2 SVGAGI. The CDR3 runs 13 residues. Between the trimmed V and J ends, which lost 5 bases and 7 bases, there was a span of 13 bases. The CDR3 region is CASSQPGLNTQYF. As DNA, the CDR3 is TGTGCCAGCAGTCAGCCGGGACTCAATACGCAGTATTTT.

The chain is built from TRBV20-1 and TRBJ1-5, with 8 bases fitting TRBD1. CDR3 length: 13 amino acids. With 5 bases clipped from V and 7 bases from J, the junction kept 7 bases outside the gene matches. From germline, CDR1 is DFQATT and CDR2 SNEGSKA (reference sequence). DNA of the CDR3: TGCAGTGCTCCTCAGGGGGCAGGCCAGCCCCAGCATTTT. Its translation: CSAPQGAGQPQHF.

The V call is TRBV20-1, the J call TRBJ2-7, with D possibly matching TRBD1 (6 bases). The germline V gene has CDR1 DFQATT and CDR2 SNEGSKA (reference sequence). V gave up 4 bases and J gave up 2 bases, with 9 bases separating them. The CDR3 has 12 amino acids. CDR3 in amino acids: CSAKDRTYEQYF. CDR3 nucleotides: TGCAGTGCTAAAGACAGGACCTACGAGCAGTACTTC.